The next 18 T cell receptor beta chains were all read from a single sample in a study of cytomegalovirus exposure and HLA in healthy donors (dated by TCRdb to 2017 to 2019). The library was obtained by the immunoSEQ multiplex PCR assay. A mixture of 60 forward primers for TCR Vbeta segments and 13 reverse primers for TCR Jbeta segments was used in the multiplex PCR. Entries here come from immuneACCESS through TCRdb and include only in-frame sequences with V and J called. Some clones fail to appear in such tables; in the studies checked, an unresolved V gene covers under half of the shortfall, and the cause of the remainder is unknown. The sample data list 35,000 to 45,000 clones, and roughly 63% of these were observed just once. Clones ranked in the top ten supply 12% of the sample. The material sequenced was PBMCs. These TCRs come from a man aged 55 to 70 in good health and CMV-seropositive.

DNA for the CDR3: TGCAGCGTTGGGGCGGGAGGGTACGAGCAGTACTTC. Residues: CSVGAGGYEQYF. The chain joins TRBV29-1 to TRBJ2-7; 9 nucleotides match TRBD2. Unmatched junction bases numbered 2, after V lost 4 bases and J lost 4 bases. This CDR3 is 12 amino acids long. CDR1 and CDR2 from the germline V gene are SQVTM and ANQGSEA.

The gene calls are TRBV6-5 and TRBJ2-7, with D possibly TRBD1 on 6 matching bases. The V end lost 0 bases, the J end lost 5 bases, and 17 bases lay between the germline ends. Germline CDR1 reads MNHEY; CDR2 reads SVGAGI. The CDR3 runs to 16 residues. The CDR3 protein is CASSYSIQGFFHEQYF. CDR3 DNA: TGTGCCAGCAGTTACTCGATTCAGGGGTTCTTCCACGAGCAGTACTTC.

The chain is built from TRBV7-6 and TRBJ2-3, with a possible D match to TRBD2 (6 bases). Trimming cost V 5 bases and J 8 bases, with 11 bases left between them. CDR3 length: 12 amino acids. Germline V gene data show CDR1 as SGHVS and CDR2 as FNYEAQ. The CDR3 sequence is CASSASGGTQYF. CDR3 sequence (DNA): TGTGCCAGCAGCGCTTCCGGGGGTACGCAGTATTTT.

The V gene is TRBV18, the J gene TRBJ2-1, with D possibly matching TRBD1 (6 bases). V gave up 5 bases and J gave up 4 bases, with 15 bases separating them. Germline-derived CDR1 and CDR2 are KGHSH and LQKENI. The CDR3 runs to 15 residues. CDR3 sequence reads: CASSTGQNTYNEQFF. The CDR3 DNA reads TGTGCCAGCTCAACAGGACAGAACACTTACAATGAGCAGTTCTTC.

V and J are TRBV30 and TRBJ1-1; 9 bases map to TRBD1. This CDR3 spans 15 amino acids. CDR1 is GTSNPN, CDR2 SVGIG, per germline (reference sequence). With 1 base clipped from V and 5 bases from J, the junction kept 8 bases outside the gene matches. This CDR3 is CAWSARDRVGTEAFF. The CDR3 nucleotides read TGTGCCTGGAGTGCCCGGGACAGGGTAGGAACTGAAGCTTTCTTT.

V is TRBV5-4 and J is TRBJ1-4; D is unresolved. Germline CDR1 SGHNT, CDR2 YYREEE (reference sequence). V dropped 2 bases and J dropped 3 bases, with 8 bases sitting between them. The CDR3 is made up of 14 amino acids. CDR3: CASSLRGSNEKLFF. The CDR3 DNA follows: TGTGCCAGCAGCTTAAGAGGGTCTAATGAAAAACTGTTTTTT.

Only a few counts were recorded for this clone. The V and J genes are TRBV30 and TRBJ2-2; 8 nucleotides match TRBD2. With 3 bases clipped from V and 4 bases from J, the junction kept 7 bases outside the gene matches. Germline assignment: CDR1 GTSNPN and CDR2 SVGIG (reference sequence). The CDR3 totals 15 residues. CDR3 region: CAWRSREVATGELFF. CDR3 DNA sequence: TGTGCCTGGAGGTCGCGGGAGGTCGCCACCGGGGAGCTGTTTTTT.

The chain employs TRBV6-1 and TRBJ2-7; tentative D call: TRBD1 (6 bases). Between the trimmed V and J ends, which lost 4 bases and 0 bases, there was a span of 16 bases. Germline CDR1 reads MNHNS; CDR2 reads SASEGT. The CDR3 totals 16 residues. CDR3 sequence reads: CASSGSGTPSSYEQYF. CDR3 DNA sequence: TGTGCCAGCAGTGGATCCGGGACACCAAGCTCCTACGAGCAGTACTTC.

The chain links TRBV28 to TRBJ2-6; no firm D call. Germline CDR1 reads MDHEN; CDR2 reads SYDVKM. The CDR3 loop spans 16 amino acids. Trimming stripped 6 bases from V and 0 bases from J, with 12 bases between. CDR3 nucleotides: TGTGCCAGCAGGCGACCTGACTCCTCTGGGGCCAACGTCCTGACTTTC. This encodes CASRRPDSSGANVLTF.

The chain links TRBV4-1 to TRBJ2-5; possibly TRBD2 for D (6 bases). Germline CDR1 and CDR2: MGHRA and YSYEKL. Trimming took 1 base from V and 4 from J, leaving 13 bases between them. The CDR3 loop spans 15 amino acids. The DNA of the CDR3 is TGCGCCAGCAGCCAAGGACTAGGGGAGTTAGAGACCCAGTACTTC. It translates to CASSQGLGELETQYF.

This clone has just one count. The J gene is TRBJ2-7, the V gene TRBV7-2; D is possibly TRBD2 (6 bases). With 6 bases removed from V and 7 bases from J, the gap between germline ends came to 13 bases. The germline CDR1 and CDR2 sequences are SGHTA and FQGNSA. CDR3 length: 12 residues. In nucleotides, the CDR3 is TGTGCCAGCAGTTACACGACTAGGGAGCAGTACTTC. Encoded protein: CASSYTTREQYF.

This chain's CDR3 is CASSRTGNTEAFF. CDR3 bases: TGTGCCAGCAGCCGGACAGGGAACACTGAAGCTTTCTTT. The J gene is TRBJ1-1, the V gene TRBV11-2, with 7 bases matching TRBD1. Per germline, CDR1 SGHAT and CDR2 FQNNGV. The junction had 1 base not matched to a gene; V was cut back by 5 bases and J by 1 base. The CDR3 runs to 13 residues. The variable domain in full, with the rest retrieved from reference TRBV11-2 and TRBJ1-1, is EAGVAQSPRYKIIEKRQSVAFWCNPISGHATLYWYQQILGQGPKLLIQFQNNGVVDDSQLPKDRFSAERLKGVDSTLKIQPAKLEDSAVYLCASSRTGNTEAFFGQGTRLTVV.

This clone was detected only a few times. The chain employs TRBV7-3 and TRBJ2-3; weak D call: TRBD1 (5 bases). CDR3 size: 15 residues. Germline V CDR1 and CDR2: SGHTA, FQGTGA. The V gene lost 0 bases and the J gene lost 3 bases, with 10 bases spanning the gap. Here the CDR3 reads CASSLTGDGTDTQYF. The CDR3 region has the DNA TGTGCCAGCAGCTTAACAGGGGATGGTACAGATACGCAGTATTTT.

The gene calls are TRBV4-3 and TRBJ1-2; TRBD1 matches 10 bases. The V segment lost 1 base and the J segment 10 bases; nucleotides outside the gene matches: 9. CDR3 length: 15 amino acids. Germline CDR1 LGHNA, CDR2 YSLEER. The CDR3 protein is CASSQAGTGVFDYTF. The DNA of the CDR3 is TGCGCCAGCAGCCAAGCCGGGACAGGGGTCTTCGACTACACCTTC.

This chain connects TRBV19 to TRBJ1-5, with D possibly TRBD1 on 6 matching bases. The CDR3 is made up of 15 amino acids. Germline V gene lookup returns CDR1 LNHDA and CDR2 SQIVND (reference sequence). V was cut by 7 bases and J by 4 bases, with 17 bases left in between. Here the CDR3 DNA reads TGTGCCAGTATTCCCGGGGGGGGGCAAAATCAGCCCCAGCATTTT. Protein product: CASIPGGGQNQPQHF.

This chain links TRBV7-9 with TRBJ1-4, with 7 nucleotides matching TRBD1. V lost 0 bases to trimming and J lost 5 bases; unmatched junction nucleotides: 0. Germline CDR1 and CDR2: SEHNR and FQNEAQ (reference sequence). This CDR3 contains 14 residues. This CDR3 is CASSLAGQNEKLFF. CDR3 DNA: TGTGCCAGCAGCTTAGCGGGACAGAATGAAAAACTGTTTTTT.

The chain recombines TRBV19 with TRBJ1-2, with D possibly TRBD1 on 5 matching bases. The V end lost 6 bases, the J end lost 4 bases, and 12 bases lay between the germline ends. Germline V lookup: CDR1 LNHDA, CDR2 SQIVND (reference sequence). This CDR3 is built from 13 residues. In DNA form, the CDR3 reads TGTGCCAGTAGCAAACAGGTGTCCTATGGCTACACCTTC. Translating it yields CASSKQVSYGYTF.

The chain joins TRBV2 to TRBJ2-7; the match to TRBD2 covers 7 bases. This CDR3 spans 16 amino acids. Germline V gene lookup returns CDR1 SNHLY and CDR2 FYNNEI. Losses at the gene ends were 3 bases for V and 7 bases for J; bases not matched to a gene: 15. The CDR3 bases are TGTGCCAGCAGTGAGAGGGGAACTAGCGTGTCATATGAGCAGTACTTC. This sequence encodes CASSERGTSVSYEQYF.